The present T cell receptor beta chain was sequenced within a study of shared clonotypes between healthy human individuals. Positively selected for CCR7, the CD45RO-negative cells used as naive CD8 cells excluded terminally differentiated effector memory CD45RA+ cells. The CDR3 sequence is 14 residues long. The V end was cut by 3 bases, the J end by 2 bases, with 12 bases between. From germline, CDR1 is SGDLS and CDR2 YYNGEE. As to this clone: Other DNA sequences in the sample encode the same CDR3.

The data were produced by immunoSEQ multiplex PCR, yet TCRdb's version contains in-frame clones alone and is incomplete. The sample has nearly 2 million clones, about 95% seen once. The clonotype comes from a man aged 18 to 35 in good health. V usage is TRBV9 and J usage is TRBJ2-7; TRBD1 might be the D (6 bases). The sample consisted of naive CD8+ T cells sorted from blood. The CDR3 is CASSASGTTYEQYF. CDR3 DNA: TGTGCCAGCAGCGCCTCCGGGACAACCTACGAGCAGTACTTC.